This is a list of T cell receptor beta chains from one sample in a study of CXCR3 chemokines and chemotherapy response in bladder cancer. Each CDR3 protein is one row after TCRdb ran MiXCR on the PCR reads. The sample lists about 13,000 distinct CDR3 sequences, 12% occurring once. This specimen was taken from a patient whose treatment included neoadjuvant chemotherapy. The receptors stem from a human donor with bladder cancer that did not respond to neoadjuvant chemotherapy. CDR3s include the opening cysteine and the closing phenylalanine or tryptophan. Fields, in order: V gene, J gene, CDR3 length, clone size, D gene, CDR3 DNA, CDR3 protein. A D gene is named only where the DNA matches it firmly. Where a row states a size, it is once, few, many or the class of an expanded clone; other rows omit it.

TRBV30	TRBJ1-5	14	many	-	TGTGCCTGGAGTGTACTTGATAGCAATCAGCCCCAGCATTTT	CAWSVLDSNQPQHF
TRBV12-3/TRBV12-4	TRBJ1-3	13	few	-	TGTGCCAGCAGTTTAGGGGGTGGAAACACCATATATTTT	CASSLGGGNTIYF
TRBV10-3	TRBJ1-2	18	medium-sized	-	TGTGCCATCAGCGATTATAGGGCAGGAAGCCAGGGAAACTATGGCTACACCTTC	CAISDYRAGSQGNYGYTF
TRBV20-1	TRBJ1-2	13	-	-	TGCAGTGCTGGTGGGACGGCTTCATATGGCTACACCTTC	CSAGGTASYGYTF
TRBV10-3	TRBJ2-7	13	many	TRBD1	TGTGCCATCAGTGACCAGGGGGCGTACGAGCAGTACTTC	CAISDQGAYEQYF
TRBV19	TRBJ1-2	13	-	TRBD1	TGTGCCAGTAGTATTGGACAGGGCTATGGCTACACCTTC	CASSIGQGYGYTF
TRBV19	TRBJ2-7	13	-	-	TGTGCCAGTAGTAGCGGGGAGGACTACGAGCAGTACTTC	CASSSGEDYEQYF
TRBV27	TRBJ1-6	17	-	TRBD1	TGTGCCAGCAGTTTATACGGGACAGGTTCCTATAATTCACCCCTCCACTTT	CASSLYGTGSYNSPLHF
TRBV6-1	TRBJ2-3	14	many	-	TGTGCCACCGGGACCCATCCAGGCACAGATACGCAGTATTTT	CATGTHPGTDTQYF
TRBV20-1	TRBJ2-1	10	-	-	TGCAGTGCTAGATTCCGTGAGCAGTTCTTC	CSARFREQFF
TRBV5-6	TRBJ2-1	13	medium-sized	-	TGTGCCAGCAGCCTAACAGGGTACAATGAGCAGTTCTTC	CASSLTGYNEQFF
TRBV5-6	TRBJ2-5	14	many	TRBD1	TGTGCCAGCAGCACTAGACAGGGGCGCGAGACCCAGTACTTC	CASSTRQGRETQYF
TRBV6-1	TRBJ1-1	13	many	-	TGTGCCAGCACCAGGGATGGGAACACTGAAGCTTTCTTT	CASTRDGNTEAFF
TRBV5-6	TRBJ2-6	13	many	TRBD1	TGTGCCAGCAGCTGGACAGGCCGGAACGTCCTGACTTTC	CASSWTGRNVLTF
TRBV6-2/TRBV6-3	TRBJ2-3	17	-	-	TGTGCCAGCAGTTACGGCTCACGCAGGGGACGCACAGATACGCAGTATTTT	CASSYGSRRGRTDTQYF
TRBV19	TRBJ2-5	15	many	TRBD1	TGTGCCAGTAGTATAGGAGGACAGGACGGAGAGACCCAGTACTTC	CASSIGGQDGETQYF
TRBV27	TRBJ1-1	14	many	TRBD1	TGTGCCAGCAGCCGTGACAGGGGTGGCACTGAAGCTTTCTTT	CASSRDRGGTEAFF
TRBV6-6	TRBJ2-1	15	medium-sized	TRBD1	TGTGCCAGCAGTTCGGACAGGGTTGCCAGGTATGAGCAGTTCTTC	CASSSDRVARYEQFF
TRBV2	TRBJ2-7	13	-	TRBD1	TGTGCCAGCAGTTGGACAGGGGGGAACGAGCAGTACTTC	CASSWTGGNEQYF
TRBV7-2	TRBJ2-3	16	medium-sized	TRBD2	TGTGCCAGCAGCCCCCGAGGACTAGCGGGGGGGCAAGAGCAGTATTTT	CASSPRGLAGGQEQYF
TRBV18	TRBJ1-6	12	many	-	TGTGCCAGCTCACCGGGACGGTCAGCCCTCCACTTT	CASSPGRSALHF
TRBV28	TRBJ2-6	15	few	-	TGTGCCAGCAGTTTATTGGGCTCTGGGGCCAACGTCCTGACTTTC	CASSLLGSGANVLTF
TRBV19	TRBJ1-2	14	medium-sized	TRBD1	TGTGCCAGTAGTAAAAGGGACAGGAACTATGGCTACACCTTC	CASSKRDRNYGYTF
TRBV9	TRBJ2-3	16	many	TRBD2	TGTGCCAGCAGCGTCCCCAGAGCGGGGGGGACAGATACGCAGTATTTT	CASSVPRAGGTDTQYF
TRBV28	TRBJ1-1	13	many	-	TGTGCCAGCAGTTCCCCCGCTCTGTCTGAAGCTTTCTTT	CASSSPALSEAFF
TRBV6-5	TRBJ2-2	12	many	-	TGTGCCAGCAGCCCCACGGCCGGGGAGCTGTTTTTT	CASSPTAGELFF
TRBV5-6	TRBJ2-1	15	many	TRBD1	TGTGCCAGCAGCTTTGGGGACAGGGCCTACAATGAGCAGTTCTTC	CASSFGDRAYNEQFF
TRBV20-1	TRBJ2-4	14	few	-	TGCAGTGCTAGGGACCCTCCAGCCAAAAACATTCAGTACTTC	CSARDPPAKNIQYF
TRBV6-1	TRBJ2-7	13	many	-	TGTGCCAGCAACAGGGATCCTCCCTACGAGCAGTACTTC	CASNRDPPYEQYF
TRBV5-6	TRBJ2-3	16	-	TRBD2	TGTGCCAGCAGCTTCCGGACTAGCGGTTACACAGATACGCAGTATTTT	CASSFRTSGYTDTQYF
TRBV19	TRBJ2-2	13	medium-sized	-	TGTGCCAGTTCAAATCCGAACACCGGGGAGCTGTTTTTT	CASSNPNTGELFF
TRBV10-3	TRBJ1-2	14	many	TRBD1	TGTGCCATCGGAGTGGGGAACAGGGGGGATGGCTACACCTTC	CAIGVGNRGDGYTF
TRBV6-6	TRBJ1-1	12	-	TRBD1	TGTGCCATACAGGGGGCCTATGGTGAAGCTTTCTTT	CAIQGAYGEAFF
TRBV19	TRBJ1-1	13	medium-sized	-	TGTGCCAGTAGTATAGATTCAGATACTAGAGCTTTCTTT	CASSIDSDTRAFF
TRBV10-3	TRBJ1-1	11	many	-	TGTGCCTCGAAAAGGGAGACTGAAGCTTTCTTT	CASKRETEAFF
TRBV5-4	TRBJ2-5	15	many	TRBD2	TGTGCCAGCAGCTTGGCTGCAGGGAGGGGAGAGACCCAGTACTTC	CASSLAAGRGETQYF
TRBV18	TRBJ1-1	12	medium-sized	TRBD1	TGTGCCAGCCGCGGACAGGACCAAAAAGCTTTCTTT	CASRGQDQKAFF